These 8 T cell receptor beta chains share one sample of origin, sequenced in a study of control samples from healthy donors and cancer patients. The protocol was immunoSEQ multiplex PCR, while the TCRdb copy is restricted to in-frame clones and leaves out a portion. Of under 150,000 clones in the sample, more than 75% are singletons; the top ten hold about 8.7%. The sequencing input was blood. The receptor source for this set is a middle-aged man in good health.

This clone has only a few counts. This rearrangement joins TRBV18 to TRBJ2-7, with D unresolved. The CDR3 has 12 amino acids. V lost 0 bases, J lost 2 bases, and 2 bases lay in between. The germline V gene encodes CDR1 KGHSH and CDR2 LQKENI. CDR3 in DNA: TGTGCCAGCTCACCACCAACCTACGAGCAGTACTTC. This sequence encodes CASSPPTYEQYF.

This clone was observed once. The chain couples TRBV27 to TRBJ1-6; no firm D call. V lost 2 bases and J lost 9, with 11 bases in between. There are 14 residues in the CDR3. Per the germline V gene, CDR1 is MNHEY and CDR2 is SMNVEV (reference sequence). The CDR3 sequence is CASSLEAGPSPLHF. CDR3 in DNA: TGTGCCAGCAGTTTAGAGGCAGGCCCTTCACCCCTCCACTTT.

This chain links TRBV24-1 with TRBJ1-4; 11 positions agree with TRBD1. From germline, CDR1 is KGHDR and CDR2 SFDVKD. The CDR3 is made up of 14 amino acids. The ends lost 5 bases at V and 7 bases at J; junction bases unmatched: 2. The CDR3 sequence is CATSAGTGGEKLFF. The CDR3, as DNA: TGTGCCACCAGTGCCGGGACAGGGGGTGAAAAACTGTTTTTT.

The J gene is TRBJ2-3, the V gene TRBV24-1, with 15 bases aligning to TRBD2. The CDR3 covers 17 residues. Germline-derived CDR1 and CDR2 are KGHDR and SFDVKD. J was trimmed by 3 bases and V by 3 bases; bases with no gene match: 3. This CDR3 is CATSDPGLAGGTDTQYF. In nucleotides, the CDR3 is TGTGCCACCAGTGATCCGGGACTAGCGGGGGGTACAGATACGCAGTATTTT.

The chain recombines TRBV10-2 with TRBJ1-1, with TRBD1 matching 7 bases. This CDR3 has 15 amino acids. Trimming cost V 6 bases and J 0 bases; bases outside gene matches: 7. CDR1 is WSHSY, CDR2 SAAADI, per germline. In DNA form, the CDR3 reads TGCGCCAGCAGAAGAGACAGGGCAATGAACACTGAAGCTTTCTTT. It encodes CASRRDRAMNTEAFF.

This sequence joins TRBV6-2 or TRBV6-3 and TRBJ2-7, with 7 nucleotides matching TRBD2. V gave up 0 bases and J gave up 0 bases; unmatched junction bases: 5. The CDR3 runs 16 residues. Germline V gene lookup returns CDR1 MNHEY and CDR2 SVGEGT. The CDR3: CASSYSRGGRSYEQYF. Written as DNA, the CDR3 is TGTGCCAGCAGTTACTCGCGCGGGGGTCGCTCCTACGAGCAGTACTTC.

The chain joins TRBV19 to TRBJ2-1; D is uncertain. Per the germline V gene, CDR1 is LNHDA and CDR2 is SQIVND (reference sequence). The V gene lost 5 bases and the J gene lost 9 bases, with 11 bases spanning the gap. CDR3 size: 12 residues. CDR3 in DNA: TGTGCCAGTAGTCCGCAAGGACCTGAGCAGTTCTTC. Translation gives CASSPQGPEQFF. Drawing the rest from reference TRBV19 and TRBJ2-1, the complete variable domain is DGGITQSPKYLFRKEGQNVTLSCEQNLNHDAMYWYRQDPGQGLRLIYYSQIVNDFQKGDIAEGYSVSREKKESFPLTVTSAQKNPTAFYLCASSPQGPEQFFGPGTRLTVL.

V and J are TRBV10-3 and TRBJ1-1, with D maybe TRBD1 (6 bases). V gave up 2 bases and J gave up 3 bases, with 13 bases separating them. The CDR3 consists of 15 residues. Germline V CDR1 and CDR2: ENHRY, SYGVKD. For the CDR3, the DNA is TGTGCCATCAGTGAGGGGGGGCACGGAGACACTGAAGCTTTCTTT. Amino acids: CAISEGGHGDTEAFF.